These 8 T cell receptor beta chains were all obtained from the same sample, sequenced in a study of blood T cell repertoires in COVID-19. The data were produced by immunoSEQ multiplex PCR, yet TCRdb's version contains in-frame clones alone and is incomplete. Of about 59,000 clones listed, 70% to 75% were seen once; the top ten hold around 19%. Sequencing input: peripheral blood. All receptors derive from a woman between 45 and 60 years old with active or convalescent COVID-19.

J is TRBJ2-7 and V is TRBV28; 11 positions agree with TRBD2. The CDR3 runs to 16 residues. CDR1 MDHEN and CDR2 SYDVKM come from the germline V gene. Trimming cost V 3 bases and J 3 bases; bases outside gene matches: 7. This CDR3 reads CASSFDLAGGSYEQYF. The CDR3 DNA is TGTGCCAGCAGTTTCGACCTAGCGGGAGGCAGCTACGAGCAGTACTTC.

This clone was seen more than once but under ten times. This chain uses TRBV29-1 with TRBJ2-7, with TRBD2 matching over 11 bases. The CDR3 has 16 residues. CDR1 and CDR2 from the germline V gene are SQVTM and ANQGSEA. Trimming took 4 bases from V and 0 from J; bases not matched to a gene: 8. The CDR3 sequence: CSVGGASGRSSYEQYF. The CDR3 region has the DNA TGCAGCGTTGGAGGTGCTAGCGGGAGGAGCTCCTACGAGCAGTACTTC.

The chain carries TRBV11-2 and TRBJ2-7, with 13 bases aligning to TRBD2. Losses at the gene ends were 1 base for V and 4 bases for J; bases not matched to a gene: 1. The V gene's germline CDR1 is SGHAT and CDR2 FQNNGV. The CDR3 spans 15 residues. CDR3 in DNA: TGTGCCAGCAGCTTAGGGACTAGCGGGAGTTACGAGCAGTACTTC. Its translation: CASSLGTSGSYEQYF.

J is TRBJ2-5 and V is TRBV15, with 9 positions matching TRBD2. CDR1 and CDR2 (germline): LNHNV, YYDKDF (reference sequence). With 1 base clipped from V and 7 bases from J, the junction kept 7 bases outside the gene matches. The CDR3 totals 15 residues. CDR3 protein: CATSRGSGSGGTQYF. For the CDR3, the DNA is TGTGCCACCAGCAGAGGTAGCGGGAGCGGTGGGACCCAGTACTTC. The full variable domain, its missing parts supplied by reference TRBV15 and TRBJ2-5, is DAMVIQNPRYQVTQFGKPVTLSCSQTLNHNVMYWYQQKSSQAPKLLFHYYDKDFNNEADTPDNFQSRRPNTSFCFLDIRSPGLGDTAMYLCATSRGSGSGGTQYFGPGTRLLVL.

This clone was recorded only once. The genes are TRBV30 and TRBJ1-2; 10 nucleotides align to TRBD1. Germline V gene lookup returns CDR1 GTSNPN and CDR2 SVGIG (reference sequence). The CDR3 sequence is 14 residues long. V gave up 6 bases and J gave up 0 bases; unmatched junction bases: 4. The CDR3 region is CACTGTGANYGYTF. Written as DNA, the CDR3 is TGTGCCTGTACCGGGACAGGGGCTAACTATGGCTACACCTTC.

This clone was counted once. This chain joins TRBV9 and TRBJ1-1; D perhaps matches TRBD1 (5 bases). Trimming removed 1 base at V and 6 bases at J, with 13 bases between. The germline gives CDR1 SGDLS, CDR2 YYNGEE. The CDR3 spans 14 residues. CDR3 region: CASSVNPGDAEAFF. The CDR3 DNA sequence: TGTGCCAGCAGCGTAAACCCGGGGGACGCTGAAGCTTTCTTT.

This clone came up many times. The chain joins TRBV28 to TRBJ1-2; D not resolved. Germline V CDR1 and CDR2: MDHEN, SYDVKM. V was cut by 6 bases and J by 2 bases, with 10 bases left in between. The CDR3 sequence is 13 residues long. The DNA of the CDR3 is TGTGCCAGCAGAGGCCCGGAGAACTATGGCTACACCTTC. This codes for CASRGPENYGYTF.

The CDR3 DNA reads TGTGCCAGCGGGGCGGGGGCAGATACGCAGTATTTT. Translation gives CASGAGADTQYF. The V call is TRBV7-9, the J call TRBJ2-3, with 7 bases lining up with TRBD2. There are 12 residues in the CDR3. Looked up from germline, CDR1 is SEHNR and CDR2 is FQNEAQ (reference sequence). With V trimmed by 8 bases and J by 4 bases, 3 bases remained unmatched.